This T cell receptor (beta chain) is drawn from a study of human T cells and chemical hapten exposure. Turning to the study itself: Minor pooled library volume differences mainly drove per-sample TCR yield variation. Findings of the study overall: DPC sensitization produced no change in TCRs with frequency above 1 in 1000.

For this clonotype: As yet, its antigen is unknown.

It was the library that attached unique molecular identifiers to individual cDNA molecules. Under the authors' procedure: Counts of TCRs in each sample centred on a median of about 96,000 and extended from approximately 21,000 to 630,000. TCRdb used MiXCR to reprocess the reads, holding one entry per CDR3 protein. The authors' filters were not applied to this entry. Seen here are about 800 distinct CDR3 sequences, about 75% observed once, and the top ten hold approximately 5.5%. Germline V gives CDR1 MNHEY, CDR2 SVGAGI. This CDR3 has 16 residues. The V segment lost 2 bases and the J segment 5 bases; nucleotides outside the gene matches: 9. Blood, whole and unfractionated, served as the source for total RNA extraction.

The chain uses TRBV6-5 and TRBJ2-5, with 9 bases aligning to TRBD1. Material for sequencing was whole blood. The origin of this receptor is a human donor with alopecia, or a healthy volunteer (not recorded which). Some clones in this sample may be carry-over from other donors' samples. This table probably holds off-target reads from a library built for another chain. The CDR3 spells CASSYHTGTGRETQYF. The CDR3 region has the DNA TGTGCCAGCAGTTACCACACCGGGACAGGGAGGGAGACCCAGTACTTC.